The sequence of this T cell receptor (beta chain) was determined in a study of response to subunit inactivated influenza vaccine. Findings and limits, study-wide: It was suggested by the authors that few new T cells are recruited by each seasonal influenza vaccination.

One entry per CDR3 protein results from TCRdb running MiXCR on the RT-PCR reads. The sample lists about 190,000 distinct CDR3 sequences, roughly 14% occurring once. Concerning this clonotype: Its antigen is currently unknown.

This sequence was found in a middle-aged man who received an inactivated influenza vaccine. The specimen was CD8+ T cells sorted from PBMCs, collected less than 6 days after vaccination.

The CDR3, as DNA: TGTGCCAGCAGCTACCTGGGACACCCAAGCTCTGGGGCCAACGTCCTGACTTTC. Encoded protein: CASSYLGHPSSGANVLTF. This chain connects TRBV7-3 to TRBJ2-6, with TRBD1 as a possible D gene (6 bases). The germline V gene encodes CDR1 SGHTA and CDR2 FQGTGA. The CDR3 sequence is 18 residues long. V lost 4 bases to trimming and J lost 0 bases, with 16 bases between them. Supplemented by reference TRBV7-3 and TRBJ2-6, the full variable domain reads GAGVSQTPSNKVTEKGKYVELRCDPISGHTALYWYRQSLGQGPEFLIYFQGTGAADDSGLPNDRFFAVRPEGSVSTLKIQRTERGDSAVYLCASSYLGHPSSGANVLTFGAGSRLTVL.